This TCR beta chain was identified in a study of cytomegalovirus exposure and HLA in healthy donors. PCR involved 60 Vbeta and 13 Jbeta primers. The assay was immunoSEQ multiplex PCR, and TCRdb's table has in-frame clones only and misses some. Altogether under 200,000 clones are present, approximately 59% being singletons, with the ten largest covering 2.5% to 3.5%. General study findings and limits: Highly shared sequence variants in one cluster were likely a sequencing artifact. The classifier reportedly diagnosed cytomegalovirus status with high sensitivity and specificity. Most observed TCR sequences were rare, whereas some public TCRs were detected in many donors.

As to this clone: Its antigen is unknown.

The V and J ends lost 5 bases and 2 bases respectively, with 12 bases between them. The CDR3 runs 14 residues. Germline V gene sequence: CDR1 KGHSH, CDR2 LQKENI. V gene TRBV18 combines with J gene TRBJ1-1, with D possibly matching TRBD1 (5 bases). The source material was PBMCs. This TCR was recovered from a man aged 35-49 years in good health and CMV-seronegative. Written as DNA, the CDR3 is TGTGCCAGCTCAGCCTCGACAGCTAACACTGAAGCTTTCTTT. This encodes CASSASTANTEAFF.